Below are 21 T cell receptor beta chains sequenced from a single sample in a study of control samples from healthy donors and cancer patients. Libraries were prepared by immunoSEQ multiplex PCR; TCRdb keeps only in-frame clonotypes and omits some of them. The sample gives around 68,000 clones, about 83% of which show up once; approximately 14% is in the top ten. The sequenced sample was blood. Source of these receptors: a man in his sixties in good health.

This clone was counted once. V and J are TRBV6-6 and TRBJ1-6; no clear D. The CDR3 runs to 14 residues. Germline lookup yields CDR1 MNHNY and CDR2 SVGAGI (reference sequence). Trimming cost V 5 bases and J 5 bases, with 10 bases left between them. The CDR3 sequence: CASSQIGNNSPLHF. DNA for the CDR3: TGTGCCAGCAGTCAGATCGGGAATAATTCACCCCTCCACTTT.

The CDR3 sequence is CASTFDRNQPQHF. CDR3 sequence (DNA): TGTGCCAGCACGTTCGACAGAAATCAGCCCCAGCATTTT. The rearrangement links TRBV7-8 to TRBJ1-5, with D perhaps matching TRBD1 (5 bases). CDR1 is SGHVS and CDR2 is FQNEAQ in the germline V gene. V was cut by 7 bases and J by 4 bases, with 11 bases left in between. This CDR3 comprises 13 residues.

CDR3 protein: CASSPPSYEQYF. CDR3 bases: TGTGCCAGCAGTCCCCCCTCCTACGAGCAGTACTTC. This chain links TRBV27 with TRBJ2-7; no definite D call. This CDR3 is built from 12 residues. V was shortened by 5 bases and J by 0 bases, with 5 bases between the two germline ends. Germline V gene lookup returns CDR1 MNHEY and CDR2 SMNVEV (reference sequence).

CDR3 in DNA: TGTGCCAGCACGGGCGGCGGGGCCCCATGGCGGGAAAAACTGTTTTTT. The encoded protein is CASTGGGAPWREKLFF. The genes are TRBV19 and TRBJ1-4, with a weak D call TRBD1 (5 bases). V shed 9 bases and J shed 8 bases, with 25 bases lying between them. Per the germline V gene, CDR1 is LNHDA and CDR2 is SQIVND (reference sequence). This CDR3 has 16 amino acids.

This sequence joins TRBV4-2 and TRBJ2-1; D is unresolved. This CDR3 region has 11 residues. Germline CDR1 reads LGHNA; CDR2 reads YNFKEQ. The ends were cut back, 5 bases at V and 9 bases at J, with 8 bases in the middle. In DNA, the CDR3 is TGTGCCAGCAGCACCGGGTTTGAGCAGTTCTTC. Encoded protein: CASSTGFEQFF.

This clone was counted only a few times. This chain links TRBV6-7 with TRBJ2-1; D gene uncertain. TRBV6-7 is an ORF, and what it does is uncertain. Trimming cost V 0 bases and J 8 bases, with 8 bases left between them. CDR3 size: 13 residues. The CDR3 loop is CASSYSICYEQFF. The CDR3 DNA is TGTGCCAGCAGTTACTCGATTTGTTATGAGCAGTTCTTC.

V is TRBV7-9 and J is TRBJ2-2, with D possibly matching TRBD1 (6 bases). Germline CDR1 is SEHNR and CDR2 is FQNEAQ (reference sequence). The CDR3 runs to 14 residues. Trimming left V 6 bases short and J 6 bases short, with 14 bases between. The chain's CDR3 is CASSPTGSAGELFF. DNA of the CDR3: TGTGCCAGCAGTCCCACAGGGTCGGCCGGGGAGCTGTTTTTT.

The genes are TRBV11-2 and TRBJ1-2; the match to TRBD1 covers 7 bases. V trimming: 7 bases; J trimming: 4 bases; junction bases outside the gene matches: 12. The CDR3 runs to 15 residues. Germline CDR1 SGHAT, CDR2 FQNNGV. In DNA form, the CDR3 reads TGTGCCAGCACTTTCGCAGGGGGTCGCGGCTATGGCTACACCTTC. Protein: CASTFAGGRGYGYTF.

The chain combines TRBV13 with TRBJ2-1, with a possible D match to TRBD1 (6 bases). CDR1 and CDR2 (germline): PRHDT, FYEKMQ (reference sequence). Trimming left V 5 bases short and J 1 base short, with 18 bases between. The CDR3 is 17 residues long. For the CDR3, the DNA is TGTGCCAGCAGCGTAGTACAGGGTTCGATTTCCTACAATGAGCAGTTCTTC. As protein: CASSVVQGSISYNEQFF.

This chain connects TRBV27 to TRBJ2-7; D is unclear. The CDR3 contains 16 residues. The V gene's germline CDR1 is MNHEY and CDR2 SMNVEV (reference sequence). V lost 7 bases and J 4 bases, leaving 23 bases between the germline ends. The CDR3 spells CASTIRMWAGLYEQYF. In DNA, the CDR3 is TGTGCCAGCACTATCCGGATGTGGGCAGGCCTTTACGAGCAGTACTTC.

This sequence joins TRBV27 and TRBJ2-1; D remains unclear. Germline V CDR1 and CDR2: MNHEY, SMNVEV (reference sequence). Trimming pared 7 bases from V and 6 bases from J, leaving 13 bases between. The CDR3 runs 13 residues. The DNA of the CDR3 is TGTGCCAGCAAGTCTAGGTTAACCAATGAGCAGTTCTTC. Amino acid sequence: CASKSRLTNEQFF.

This chain connects TRBV5-1 to TRBJ2-5; perhaps D is TRBD1 or TRBD2 (5 bases each). The CDR3 length is 15 residues. Germline lookup yields CDR1 SGHRS and CDR2 YFSETQ. Trimming took 1 base from V and 4 from J, leaving 14 bases between them. The DNA for the CDR3 is TGCGCCAGCAGCTTGAGTGGGGGAAGGGGAGAGACCCAGTACTTC. It is translated as CASSLSGGRGETQYF.

The chain recombines TRBV29-1 with TRBJ2-3; tentatively, D is TRBD1 (5 bases). This CDR3 has 14 amino acids. CDR1 SQVTM and CDR2 ANQGSEA come from the germline V gene. Trimming left V 3 bases short and J 1 base short, with 11 bases between. CDR3 sequence (DNA): TGCAGCGTTGACAGGCCACAGGGCACAGATACGCAGTATTTT. This gives the protein CSVDRPQGTDTQYF.

This clone was found once. The V and J genes are TRBV28 and TRBJ1-1; no clear D. The V gene's germline CDR1 is MDHEN and CDR2 SYDVKM. This CDR3 has 11 amino acids. V shed 1 base and J shed 7 bases, with 4 bases lying between them. Written as DNA, the CDR3 is TGTGCCAGCAGTTTATCGGGTGAAGCTTTCTTT. Its translation: CASSLSGEAFF.

The chain's CDR3 is CASSVGRTSGRHEQFF. The CDR3 DNA reads TGTGCCAGCAGCGTAGGACGGACTAGCGGGAGGCATGAGCAGTTCTTC. The chain recombines TRBV9 with TRBJ2-1, with TRBD2 matching over 14 bases. V trimming: 0 bases; J trimming: 8 bases; junction bases outside the gene matches: 4. CDR1 is SGDLS and CDR2 is YYNGEE in the germline V gene. This CDR3 is built from 16 residues. The full variable domain, completed using reference TRBV9 and TRBJ2-1, is DSGVTQTPKHLITATGQRVTLRCSPRSGDLSVYWYQQSLDQGLQFLIQYYNGEERAKGNILERFSAQQFPDLHSELNLSSLELGDSALYFCASSVGRTSGRHEQFFGPGTRLTVL.

Here the CDR3 reads CSARTETGRTF. The CDR3 DNA sequence: TGCAGTGCTAGGACCGAGACGGGACGCACCTTC. This chain joins TRBV20-1 and TRBJ1-2, with a tentative D call TRBD1 (5 bases). Germline lookup yields CDR1 DFQATT and CDR2 SNEGSKA (reference sequence). The CDR3 runs 11 residues. V was pared by 3 bases and J by 13 bases, with 15 bases between.

The chain carries TRBV12-2 and TRBJ2-7; the table's D call TRBD1 went unverified against the DNA. TRBV12-2 corresponds to a pseudogene. This CDR3 contains 16 residues. The CDR3 DNA reads TGTGCAAGTCGCTACCCCAATGGACATCTTCGCCACGAGCAGTACTTC. Protein product: CASRYPNGHLRHEQYF.

This chain joins TRBV5-1 and TRBJ2-7, with TRBD2 identical over 10 bases. This CDR3 has 17 residues. CDR1 is SGHRS, CDR2 YFSETQ, per germline. V lost 4 bases and J lost 0; bases outside the gene matches: 10. As DNA, the CDR3 is TGCGCCAGCAGCGACTCTAGCGGGAGCGGGAGCTCCTACGAGCAGTACTTC. Its translation is CASSDSSGSGSSYEQYF.

This chain links TRBV25-1 with TRBJ1-5, with D possibly being TRBD1 (5 bases). Germline V CDR1 and CDR2: MGHDK, SYGVNS. The CDR3 totals 13 residues. V gave up 5 bases and J gave up 11 bases, with 16 bases separating them. This CDR3 is CASSPDGGSAQHF. CDR3 nucleotides: TGTGCCAGCAGTCCCGACGGGGGGTCGGCCCAGCATTTT.

This clone occurred once. The chain uses TRBV5-6 and TRBJ2-5; D is perhaps TRBD1 (6 bases). Germline CDR1 SGHDT, CDR2 YYEEEE. V lost 5 bases to trimming and J lost 2 bases, with 16 bases between them. The CDR3 is 15 amino acids. The CDR3 DNA is TGTGCCAGCAGATCCGGGACACGAGCACAAGAGACCCAGTACTTC. It codes for CASRSGTRAQETQYF. Supplemented by reference TRBV5-6 and TRBJ2-5, the full variable domain reads DAGVTQSPTHLIKTRGQQVTLRCSPKSGHDTVSWYQQALGQGPQFIFQYYEEEERQRGNFPDRFSGHQFPNYSSELNVNALLLGDSALYLCASRSGTRAQETQYFGPGTRLLVL.

This clone was seen more than once but under ten times. The rearrangement uses TRBV19 and TRBJ1-5; D is ambiguous. Germline V CDR1 and CDR2: LNHDA, SQIVND (reference sequence). The CDR3 is 12 amino acids. V was clipped by 4 bases and J by 4 bases, with 5 bases between them. CDR3 sequence: CASSNLNQPQHF. CDR3 DNA: TGTGCCAGTAGTAACCTTAATCAGCCCCAGCATTTT. The whole variable domain, filled in from reference TRBV19 and TRBJ1-5, reads DGGITQSPKYLFRKEGQNVTLSCEQNLNHDAMYWYRQDPGQGLRLIYYSQIVNDFQKGDIAEGYSVSREKKESFPLTVTSAQKNPTAFYLCASSNLNQPQHFGDGTRLSIL.